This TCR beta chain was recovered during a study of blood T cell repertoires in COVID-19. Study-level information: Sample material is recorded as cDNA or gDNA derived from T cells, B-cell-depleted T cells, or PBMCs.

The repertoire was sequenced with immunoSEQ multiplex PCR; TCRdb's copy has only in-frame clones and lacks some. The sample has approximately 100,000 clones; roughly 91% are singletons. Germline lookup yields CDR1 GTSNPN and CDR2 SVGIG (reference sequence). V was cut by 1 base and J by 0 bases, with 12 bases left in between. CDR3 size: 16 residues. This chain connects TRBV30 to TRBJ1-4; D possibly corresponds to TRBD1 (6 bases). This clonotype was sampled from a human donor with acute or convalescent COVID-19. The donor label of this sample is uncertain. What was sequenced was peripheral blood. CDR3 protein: CAWSAYRQATNEKLFF. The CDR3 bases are TGTGCCTGGAGTGCCTATAGACAGGCAACTAATGAAAAACTGTTTTTT. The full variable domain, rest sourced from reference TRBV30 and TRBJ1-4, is SQTIHQWPATLVQPVGSPLSLECTVEGTSNPNLYWYRQAAGRGLQLLFYSVGIGQISSEVPQNLSASRPQDRQFILSSKKLLLSDSGFYLCAWSAYRQATNEKLFFGSGTQLSVL.